Listed here are 11 T cell receptor beta chains from one sample, sequenced in a study of response to subunit inactivated influenza vaccine. TCRdb re-analysed the RT-PCR reads in MiXCR, keeping a single row per CDR3 protein. The sample contains 540,000 or so distinct CDR3 sequences, over 10% of which appear only once. The sequencing here drew on PBMCs from blood, taken roughly 46 days after vaccination. The receptors stem from a man aged 50-60 years who received an inactivated influenza vaccine.

There are a few counts of this clonotype. This rearrangement joins TRBV6-2 or TRBV6-3 to TRBJ2-5; D not certain. The germline CDR1 and CDR2 sequences are MNHEY and SVGEGT. Trimming left V 4 bases short and J 4 bases short, with 4 bases between. This CDR3 comprises 11 residues. CDR3 sequence reads: CASSWSETQYF. CDR3 DNA sequence: TGTGCCAGCAGTTGGTCAGAGACCCAGTACTTC.

The genes are TRBV3-1 and TRBJ2-7; the match to TRBD2 covers 7 bases. Trimming took 2 bases from V and 12 from J; bases not matched to a gene: 13. CDR3 size: 14 residues. CDR1 LGHDT and CDR2 YNNKEL come from the germline V gene (reference sequence). The CDR3 nucleotides read TGTGCCAGCAGCCAACCTCCTCGGGGGGATTCTCTGTACTTC. This codes for CASSQPPRGDSLYF.

The chain carries TRBV2 and TRBJ2-7; D not resolved. Germline CDR1 reads SNHLY; CDR2 reads FYNNEI. Trimming took off 6 bases at V and 6 bases at J, with 12 bases between the two ends. The CDR3 spans 12 residues. DNA of the CDR3: TGTGCCAGCAGAGCCGCAGCACGCGAGCAGTACTTC. Its protein is CASRAAAREQYF.

This clonotype was observed a few times. The V gene is TRBV12-3 or TRBV12-4, the J gene TRBJ2-1, with 7 bases lining up with TRBD2. Trimming took 3 bases from V and 8 from J; bases not matched to a gene: 10. This CDR3 is built from 15 residues. CDR3 sequence reads: CASSFPPGGSDEQFF. In DNA, the CDR3 is TGTGCCAGCAGTTTTCCCCCGGGAGGCAGCGATGAGCAGTTCTTC.

V and J are TRBV7-9 and TRBJ2-7, with 12 bases aligning to TRBD2. The V gene end was trimmed by 6 bases and the J gene end by 3 bases; junction bases not matched to a gene: 6. The CDR3 is 15 residues long. Germline CDR1 is SEHNR and CDR2 is FQNEAQ (reference sequence). CDR3 amino acids: CASRARTSGNYEQYF. The CDR3 nucleotides read TGTGCCAGCAGAGCGAGGACTAGCGGGAACTACGAGCAGTACTTC. Full variable domain (missing parts from reference TRBV7-9 and TRBJ2-7): DTGVSQNPRHKITKRGQNVTFRCDPISEHNRLYWYRQTLGQGPEFLTYFQNEAQLEKSRLLSDRFSAERPKGSFSTLEIQRTEQGDSAMYLCASRARTSGNYEQYFGPGTRLTVT.

The chain couples TRBV15 to TRBJ2-1; 11 bases are shared with TRBD2. Losses at the gene ends were 4 bases for V and 6 bases for J; bases not matched to a gene: 8. This CDR3 is built from 16 residues. Germline V gene lookup returns CDR1 LNHNV and CDR2 YYDKDF (reference sequence). This CDR3 is CATSTKTSGSPNEQFF. In DNA, the CDR3 is TGTGCCACCAGCACCAAAACTAGCGGGAGCCCCAATGAGCAGTTCTTC.

Regarding this clonotype: One base away lies a much larger clone, so this may be a sequencing read error. The genes are TRBV29-1 and TRBJ2-1; the D gene is possibly TRBD1 (5 bases). The CDR3 length is 12 residues. Germline-derived CDR1 and CDR2 are SQVTM and ANQGSEA. As DNA, the CDR3 is TGCATCGCCTTGGGGCCCAACAATGAGCAGTTCTTC. Translated: CIALGPNNEQFF.

V gene TRBV27 combines with J gene TRBJ2-1, with 9 bases that match TRBD1. J gave up 4 bases and V 0 bases, and 7 bases lay outside the gene matches. The CDR3 covers 17 residues. The V gene's germline CDR1 is MNHEY and CDR2 SMNVEV (reference sequence). CDR3 loop: CASSLSIVGQGYNEQFF. CDR3 bases: TGTGCCAGCAGTTTATCGATCGTGGGACAGGGTTACAATGAGCAGTTCTTC.

This rearrangement joins TRBV7-2 to TRBJ2-1; D ambiguous. Per the germline V gene, CDR1 is SGHTA and CDR2 is FQGNSA. This CDR3 is 13 amino acids long. The germline V and J ends were trimmed by 5 bases and 6 bases, with 11 bases remaining between them. This chain's CDR3 is CASSSPWGNEQFF. The CDR3 DNA reads as TGTGCCAGCAGCAGCCCTTGGGGCAATGAGCAGTTCTTC.

On this clonotype: Mismatch with germline at one junction end may stem from a read error. The CDR3 coding sequence is TGTGCCAGCAGCCTCTTCGGACTAGCGGGCCGCACAGATACGCAATATTTT. It encodes CASSLFGLAGRTDTQYF. The chain combines TRBV9 with TRBJ2-3, with 11 bases matching TRBD2. Germline values: CDR1 SGDLS, CDR2 YYNGEE. This CDR3 is 17 amino acids long.

Here the CDR3 reads CASSPETSGAIYEQYF. CDR3 DNA: TGTGCCAGCAGCCCAGAGACTAGCGGGGCAATTTACGAGCAGTACTTC. The V gene is TRBV21-1, the J gene TRBJ2-7; TRBD2 is taken as the D call from the table, unchecked against the DNA. TRBV21-1 is a pseudogene segment. CDR3 length equals 16 residues.